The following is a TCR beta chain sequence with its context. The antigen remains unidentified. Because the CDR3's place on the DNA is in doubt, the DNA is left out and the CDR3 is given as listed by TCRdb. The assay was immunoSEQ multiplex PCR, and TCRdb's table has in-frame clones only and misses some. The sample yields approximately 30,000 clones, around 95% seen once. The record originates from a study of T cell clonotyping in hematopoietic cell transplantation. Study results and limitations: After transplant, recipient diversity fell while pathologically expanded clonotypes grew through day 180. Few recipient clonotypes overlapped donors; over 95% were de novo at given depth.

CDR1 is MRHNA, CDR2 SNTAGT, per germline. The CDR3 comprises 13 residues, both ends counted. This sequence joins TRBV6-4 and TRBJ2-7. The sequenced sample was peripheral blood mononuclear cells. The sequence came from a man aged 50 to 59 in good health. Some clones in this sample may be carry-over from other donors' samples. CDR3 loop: CASSSSSTGEQYF.